A selection of T cell receptor beta chains follows, all from one sample in a study of cytomegalovirus exposure and HLA in healthy donors. TCRdb keeps only in-frame clones here, not all; method: immunoSEQ multiplex PCR. The table records around 200,000 clones, around nine tenths of them present only once. Specimen: PBMCs. Receptor source: a woman aged 25 to 39 in good health and CMV-seronegative. The conserved cysteine and the conserved F or W are not part of the CDR3 here. The order of the fields is V gene, J gene, D gene, CDR3 protein. D genes are given only for firm matches.

TRBV13	TRBJ1-1	-	ASSLSDDLNTEAF
TRBV30	TRBJ1-1	-	AWSVPGRGLNTEAF
TRBV4-1	TRBJ2-1	TRBD2	ASSHRSSGTYNEQF
TRBV19	TRBJ1-5	-	ASSIGQGGQPQH
TRBV27	TRBJ2-2	TRBD1	ASSPYSGTERNTGELF
TRBV6-5	TRBJ1-2	-	ASSRQPYGYT
TRBV27	TRBJ2-7	TRBD1	ASSLMGQRVYEQY
TRBV5-1	TRBJ2-3	TRBD2	ASSLASGGDTQY
TRBV19	TRBJ2-7	-	ASSADGAYEQY
TRBV27	TRBJ2-1	TRBD2	ASKATSGRDKIELGEQF
TRBV18	TRBJ1-2	-	ASSPGQDNYGYT
TRBV6-1	TRBJ2-1	-	ASSAEGWAGPYNEQF
TRBV11-2	TRBJ1-1	-	ASSLDLDNTGTEAF
TRBV5-1	TRBJ2-5	TRBD2	ASSLAGGPGETQY
TRBV2	TRBJ1-1	-	ASQRGGHTEAF
TRBV7-9	TRBJ1-1	-	ASSQGMGTEAF
TRBV30	TRBJ2-1	-	AWSVMDLSSYNEQF
TRBV28	TRBJ1-5	TRBD1	ASSATRTGGGWSNQPQH
TRBV5-1	TRBJ2-1	-	ASSLEVASSYNEQF
TRBV5-6	TRBJ1-1	TRBD1	ASSLVQGATEAF
TRBV5-1	TRBJ1-1	-	ASSGGPHNTEAF
TRBV4-1	TRBJ2-1	TRBD2	ASSHGTSGRVKPSSYNEQF
TRBV6-6	TRBJ2-7	TRBD2	ASSYYSGSGSYEQY
TRBV6-1	TRBJ2-7	-	ASSEARWSYEQY
TRBV9	TRBJ2-1	TRBD2	ASSVGSGLGYNEQF
TRBV7-2	TRBJ2-5	TRBD2	ASGPSGGEETQY
TRBV14	TRBJ2-1	TRBD2	ASSRGGEQF
TRBV6-6	TRBJ2-7	TRBD1	ASGQGTYEQY
TRBV5-1	TRBJ1-1	TRBD1	ASSLVGQGAIVNTEAF
TRBV28	TRBJ2-7	TRBD1	ASSPGTGVSYEQY
TRBV25-1	TRBJ2-5	TRBD1	ASGQTEQY
TRBV5-1	TRBJ1-1	-	ASSWEGLNTEAF
TRBV5-1	-	-	ASGSNPGAYEQY